Below, 24 T cell receptor beta chains from the same sample are listed, as sequenced in a study of blood T cells in healthy people across ages. Alongside a J-beta primer mix, a sample-barcoded 5' primer served in a second PCR lasting roughly 7 to 11 cycles. TCRdb processed the 5' RACE reads anew with MiXCR; each CDR3 protein has one entry. There are 550,000 to 800,000 distinct CDR3 sequences in the sample; 32% occur only once, and 15% to 19% lies in the top ten. The sequenced material came from blood. Receptor source: a woman aged 80 or over in good health.

Of note for this clonotype: At one end, the junction sequence differs from germline, possibly due to a read error. This chain joins TRBV6-2 or TRBV6-3 and TRBJ1-1; D is possibly TRBD1 (6 bases). CDR3 length: 14 amino acids. The germline V gene encodes CDR1 MNHEY and CDR2 SVGEGT. In DNA, the CDR3 is TGTGCCTGCAGCTCTCGAGGGGGGAGTACTGAAGCTTTCTTT. Translated, it gives CACSSRGGSTEAFF.

This clonotype occurred many times. The chain couples TRBV5-5 to TRBJ1-5; 12 nucleotides line up with TRBD1. Germline CDR1 SGHKS, CDR2 YYEKEE (reference sequence). The CDR3 runs 17 residues. V was pared by 4 bases and J by 6 bases, with 11 bases of the junction left unmatched. CDR3 nucleotides: TGTGCCAGCAGCCGCCGGGGACAGGGGGCTGGAGGTCAGCCCCAGCATTTT. Translating gives CASSRRGQGAGGQPQHF.

The table lists this clonotype with many counts. The chain couples TRBV6-5 to TRBJ2-5, with D hard to call. Germline V gene sequence: CDR1 MNHEY, CDR2 SVGAGI. This CDR3 contains 14 residues. With 6 bases removed from V and 2 bases from J, the gap between germline ends came to 13 bases. In DNA, the CDR3 is TGTGCCAGCAGGCAGTCCCCCCGGCAAGAGACCCAGTACTTC. Its protein is CASRQSPRQETQYF.

The chain is built from TRBV20-1 and TRBJ1-5, with 10 nucleotides matching TRBD1. The CDR3 extends over 18 amino acids. Germline CDR1 DFQATT, CDR2 SNEGSKA (reference sequence). Trimming removed 6 bases from V and 0 bases from J; junction bases left unmatched: 14. CDR3: CSAPVTGTGAYSNQPQHF. The CDR3 region has the DNA TGCAGTGCACCAGTTACCGGGACAGGGGCCTATAGCAATCAGCCCCAGCATTTT.

This clonotype was counted ten times or more. V and J are TRBV5-6 and TRBJ2-3, with a weak D call TRBD2 (5 bases). The germline V and J ends were trimmed by 2 bases and 0 bases, with 16 bases remaining between them. CDR1 and CDR2 from the germline V gene are SGHDT and YYEEEE. CDR3 length: 17 amino acids. The CDR3 region has the DNA TGTGCCAGCAGCTTATCCTCGGGGTTCTCTAGCACAGATACGCAGTATTTT. Its translation is CASSLSSGFSSTDTQYF.

The rearrangement links TRBV12-3 or TRBV12-4 to TRBJ1-4; 11 bases are shared with TRBD1. The CDR3 runs to 16 residues. V was clipped by 6 bases and J by 6 bases; unmatched bases: 9. In DNA form, the CDR3 reads TGTGCCAGCAGATCCGGGACAGGGGGGGCAGATGAAAAACTGTTTTTT. It encodes CASRSGTGGADEKLFF.

This clonotype occurred many times. The rearrangement links TRBV4-2 to TRBJ1-4, with 7 bases aligning to TRBD1. In germline, CDR1 is LGHNA, CDR2 YNFKEQ. The CDR3 consists of 16 residues. J lost 5 bases, V lost 3 bases, and 9 bases had no gene match. The CDR3 nucleotides read TGTGCCAGCAGCCAGCCAAAACCAGGGGGGAATGAAAAACTGTTTTTT. This sequence encodes CASSQPKPGGNEKLFF.

This clonotype was seen more than once but under ten times. J is TRBJ1-6 and V is TRBV21-1. TRBV21-1 is an annotated pseudogene. The CDR3 extends over 15 amino acids. CDR3 in amino acids: CASSKGRQPNSPLHF. The DNA of the CDR3 is TGTGCCAGCAGCAAAGGCCGGCAGCCTAATTCACCCCTCCACTTT.

This clonotype was recorded at least ten times. V usage is TRBV28 and J usage is TRBJ2-3; the match to TRBD1 covers 7 bases. Germline V gene sequence: CDR1 MDHEN, CDR2 SYDVKM. The trim removed 8 bases at V and 3 bases at J, leaving 8 bases unmatched. The CDR3 extends over 14 amino acids. The CDR3 here is CASAGDSPTDTQYF. The CDR3, as DNA: TGTGCCAGCGCTGGGGACAGTCCGACAGATACGCAGTATTTT. The whole variable domain, filled in from reference TRBV28 and TRBJ2-3, reads DVKVTQSSRYLVKRTGEKVFLECVQDMDHENMFWYRQDPGLGLRLIYFSYDVKMKEKGDIPEGYSVSREKKERFSLILESASTNQTSMYLCASAGDSPTDTQYFGPGTRLTVL.

This clonotype was observed many times. J is TRBJ1-2 and V is TRBV30; D gene uncertain. Germline V CDR1 and CDR2: GTSNPN, SVGIG (reference sequence). CDR3 length: 12 amino acids. V lost 4 bases and J lost 4, with 10 bases in between. CDR3 in DNA: TGTGCCTGGATGGAGGGCGGCTATGGCTACACCTTC. Protein product: CAWMEGGYGYTF.

The chain combines TRBV6-5 with TRBJ1-1, with a possible D match to TRBD1 (5 bases). Germline CDR1 and CDR2: MNHEY and SVGAGI. The CDR3 is made up of 16 amino acids. V was trimmed by 2 bases and J by 1 base, leaving 14 bases between them. The chain's CDR3 is CASSYISGLRNTEAFF. The CDR3 DNA reads as TGTGCCAGCAGTTACATATCAGGGCTCAGGAACACTGAAGCTTTCTTT.

This clonotype was counted ten times or more. The V and J genes are TRBV27 and TRBJ2-7, with a tentative D call TRBD2 (6 bases). V was trimmed by 5 bases and J by 2 bases, leaving 19 bases between them. Germline V CDR1 and CDR2: MNHEY, SMNVEV (reference sequence). This CDR3 contains 16 residues. For the CDR3, the DNA is TGTGCCAGCAGTCTTGACGGGAGACACCGCACCTACGAGCAGTACTTC. Translating gives CASSLDGRHRTYEQYF.

The chain recombines TRBV11-2 with TRBJ2-3; 7 nucleotides line up with TRBD2. V trimming: 7 bases; J trimming: 0 bases; junction bases outside the gene matches: 10. Per germline, CDR1 SGHAT and CDR2 FQNNGV. The CDR3 totals 16 residues. CDR3 bases: TGTGCCAGCAACAAACTCGGGGGGATTAGCACAGATACGCAGTATTTT. Translated, it gives CASNKLGGISTDTQYF.

J is TRBJ2-7 and V is TRBV7-2, with 7 nucleotides matching TRBD1. Germline V lookup: CDR1 SGHTA, CDR2 FQGNSA. The CDR3 sequence is 13 residues long. V lost 5 bases to trimming and J lost 6 bases; unmatched junction nucleotides: 7. CDR3 coding DNA: TGTGCCAGCAGCACAAGACAGGGCCGCGAGCAGTACTTC. Its protein is CASSTRQGREQYF.

This clonotype was found many times. The rearrangement joins TRBV4-1 to TRBJ2-1, with 7 bases identical to TRBD2. Looked up from germline, CDR1 is MGHRA and CDR2 is YSYEKL. Trimming took 7 bases from V and 3 from J; bases not matched to a gene: 12. This CDR3 contains 16 residues. CDR3 sequence reads: CASTRGPGGGYNEQFF. The DNA of the CDR3 is TGCGCCAGCACCCGCGGGCCCGGCGGGGGCTACAATGAGCAGTTCTTC.

The table lists this clonotype with many counts. The rearrangement links TRBV12-3 or TRBV12-4 to TRBJ2-6, with D tentatively TRBD2 (7 bases). This CDR3 has 18 amino acids. V lost 6 bases, J lost 0 bases, and 18 bases lay in between. The CDR3 bases are TGTGCCAGCAGCCCCATCGGGGGGCCTAGCTCTGGGGCCAACGTCCTGACTTTC. Encoded protein: CASSPIGGPSSGANVLTF.

This clonotype was seen at least ten times. This chain connects TRBV27 to TRBJ2-5; D not resolved. CDR1 MNHEY and CDR2 SMNVEV come from the germline V gene (reference sequence). Trimming stripped 2 bases from V and 4 bases from J, with 20 bases between. The CDR3 is 17 residues long. CDR3 DNA sequence: TGTGCCAGCAGTTTAAGGTGGGCTCACCGCCCGATAGAGACCCAGTACTTC. Amino acids: CASSLRWAHRPIETQYF.

Notes on this clonotype: At one boundary the junction diverges from the germline segment, which might be a read error. In DNA form, the CDR3 reads TGTGCCAGCAGTCCATGGACAGGGGAAAATGAAAAACGGTTTTTT. Protein sequence: CASSPWTGENEKRFF. The V and J genes are TRBV28 and TRBJ1-4, with 9 bases fitting TRBD1. CDR1 is MDHEN, CDR2 SYDVKM, per germline. The CDR3 totals 15 residues.

The table lists this clonotype with many counts. V gene TRBV20-1 combines with J gene TRBJ2-7, with no clear D. V lost 3 bases to trimming and J lost 3 bases, with 12 bases between them. CDR3 length equals 13 residues. Germline CDR1 DFQATT, CDR2 SNEGSKA (reference sequence). CDR3: CSARAEVIYEQYF. As DNA, the CDR3 is TGCAGTGCTAGGGCAGAAGTTATCTACGAGCAGTACTTC.

The chain couples TRBV12-3 or TRBV12-4 to TRBJ1-2; TRBD1 aligns across 8 bases. Losses at the gene ends were 4 bases for V and 7 bases for J; bases not matched to a gene: 5. This CDR3 spans 13 amino acids. In DNA form, the CDR3 reads TGTGCCAGCAGTTCAACGACAGGGGTTGGCTACACCTTC. It is translated as CASSSTTGVGYTF.

The table lists this clonotype with many counts. The rearrangement uses TRBV7-3 and TRBJ2-6; D might be TRBD1 (6 bases). Trimming pared 5 bases from V and 0 bases from J, leaving 23 bases between. This CDR3 has 20 amino acids. CDR1 and CDR2 from the germline V gene are SGHTA and FQGTGA. The CDR3 coding sequence is TGTGCCAGCAGCCCCCAGGGGCGACAGCTCAGTCTCTCTGGGGCCAACGTCCTGACTTTC. It yields the protein CASSPQGRQLSLSGANVLTF.

This clonotype was seen repeatedly, ten times or more. This chain connects TRBV7-8 to TRBJ2-7; TRBD1 is a possible D gene (5 bases). Germline CDR1 reads SGHVS; CDR2 reads FQNEAQ. V gave up 5 bases and J gave up 3 bases, with 11 bases separating them. This CDR3 contains 13 residues. CDR3 protein: CASSPRQLYEQYF. The CDR3 nucleotides are TGTGCCAGCAGCCCGAGACAGCTCTACGAGCAGTACTTC.

To note about this clonotype: With a much larger clone just one base away, this may be a read error. The chain carries TRBV7-8 and TRBJ1-5, with D possibly being TRBD1 (5 bases). There are 19 residues in the CDR3. CDR1 and CDR2 (germline): SGHVS, FQNEAQ. CDR3 in DNA: TGTGCCGGCAGCTTAAACAGACAGTTTAATTTTTCCCCCAATCAGCCCCAGCATTTT. Translation: CAGSLNRQFNFSPNQPQHF.

On this clonotype itself: This sequence may be a read error, since a much larger clone differs from it by one base. The chain has TRBV15 and TRBJ2-4; 9 bases are a match to TRBD1. This CDR3 comprises 15 residues. The germline V gene has CDR1 LNHNV and CDR2 YYDKDF (reference sequence). The DNA for the CDR3 is TGTGCCGCCAGCAGGTCGAGGACAGGGGAAAACATTCAGTACTTC. This sequence encodes CAASRSRTGENIQYF.